This is a list of T cell receptor beta chains from one sample in a study of Ad26.COV2.S vaccination and SARS-CoV-2 variants. Here immunoSEQ multiplex PCR was the method, and the copy in TCRdb shows in-frame clones only, minus some. The table has roughly 700,000 clones, 89% seen once. Specimen: peripheral blood, collected in a trial of Ad26.COV2.S vaccine versus placebo. These receptors were taken from a person aged 18-65 years who received the Ad26.COV2.S COVID-19 vaccine or a placebo. Both conserved end residues are part of each CDR3. D genes are given only for firm matches. Clone size appears in some rows only: once, few, many, or a class for an expanded clone.

D	J	size	V	length	DNA	CDR3
.	TRBJ1-1	.	TRBV30	14	TGTGCCTGCGATAGGGGGGGAATCGAGACTGAAGCTTTCTTT	CACDRGGIETEAFF
TRBD1	TRBJ1-5	.	TRBV5-6	16	TGTGCCAGCAGCAGGAGGACAGGGGCCTCGAATCAGCCCCAGCATTTT	CASSRRTGASNQPQHF
.	TRBJ1-4	.	TRBV14	12	TGTGCCAGCAGCCAAGAAATGGAAAAACTGTTTTTT	CASSQEMEKLFF
.	TRBJ2-3	.	TRBV27	14	TGTGCCAGCAGTTGGAGGATCGGCACAGATACGCAGTATTTT	CASSWRIGTDTQYF
TRBD1	TRBJ1-4	.	TRBV19	14	TGTGCCTCAAAAGCCAGGGGGCTGGGAGAAAAACTGTTTTTT	CASKARGLGEKLFF
.	TRBJ2-1	.	TRBV9	15	TGTGCCAGCAGCCTAACTATCGAGGGGCATGGGGAGCAGTTCTTC	CASSLTIEGHGEQFF
TRBD2	TRBJ2-7	.	TRBV11-2	17	TGTGCCAGCAGCTTACTACTAGCGGGAGCTACCTCCTACGAGCAGTACTTC	CASSLLLAGATSYEQYF
.	TRBJ1-1	.	TRBV7-2	11	TGTGCCAGCAGGCCGGCGGTGGAAGCTTTCTTT	CASRPAVEAFF
TRBD1	TRBJ1-5	.	TRBV30	13	TGTGCCTGCCAGGGACAGCCGAATCAGCCCCAGCATTTT	CACQGQPNQPQHF
TRBD1	TRBJ2-6	.	TRBV15	19	TGTGCCACCAGCAGAAAGGGACAGGGGGCCAGCTCTGGGGCCAACGTCCTGACTTTC	CATSRKGQGASSGANVLTF
TRBD2	TRBJ2-7	.	TRBV4-3	16	TGCGCCAGCAGCCAAGTTTCAACTAGCGGCGACTACGAGCAGTACTTC	CASSQVSTSGDYEQYF
.	TRBJ1-6	.	TRBV30	13	TGTGCCTGGAGTAGGACAGCGGGTTCACCCCTCCACTTT	CAWSRTAGSPLHF
.	TRBJ1-1	once	TRBV2	13	TGTGCCAGCAGTTCAGCCTCAGGGAGTCTGGCTTTCTTT	CASSSASGSLAFF
.	TRBJ2-7	.	TRBV5-6	14	TGTGCCAGCAGCTTAAACCATGCAACCTACGAGCAGTACTTC	CASSLNHATYEQYF
TRBD1	TRBJ1-6	.	TRBV10-3	16	TGTGCCATCAGTGAGTTGGGACAGAGGTCGGATTCACCCCTCCACTTT	CAISELGQRSDSPLHF
.	TRBJ1-5	once	TRBV6-5	14	TGTGCCAGCATATGGAGGGACGGAGATCAGCCCCAGCATTTT	CASIWRDGDQPQHF
.	TRBJ2-5	.	TRBV6-1	13	TGTGCCAGCACGGGGAGCCACCAAGAGACCCAGTACTTC	CASTGSHQETQYF
.	TRBJ1-1	.	TRBV6-1	15	TGTGCCAGCAGTGATCCTTTTGTACGGAACACTGAAGCTTTCTTT	CASSDPFVRNTEAFF
TRBD1	TRBJ2-1	.	TRBV2	13	TGTGCCAGCTGGACAGGGTCGGTACATGAGCAGTTCTTC	CASWTGSVHEQFF
TRBD2	TRBJ2-5	.	TRBV7-9	17	TGTGCCAGCAGCTTATTTCCCGGGACTAGCCTCCAAGAGACCCAGTACTTC	CASSLFPGTSLQETQYF
.	TRBJ2-7	.	TRBV30	12	TGTGCCTGGAGTAAGGTCTCCTACGAGCAGTACTTC	CAWSKVSYEQYF
.	TRBJ2-4	.	TRBV2	13	TGTGCCAGCACCGCGGGACAGAAAAACATTCAGTACTTC	CASTAGQKNIQYF
TRBD1	TRBJ1-5	.	TRBV10-3	14	TGTGCCATCGGGGACAGGGAGGCGAATCAGCCCCAGCATTTT	CAIGDREANQPQHF
TRBD2	TRBJ2-1	.	TRBV10-2	13	TGCGCCAGCAGCGGGACTACTAGTATTGAGCAGTTCTTC	CASSGTTSIEQFF
.	TRBJ2-6	.	TRBV9	14	TGTGCCAGCAGCCCTTACTCTGGGGCCAACGTCCTGACTTTC	CASSPYSGANVLTF
.	TRBJ2-3	.	TRBV5-4	14	TGTGCCAGCAGCGCGGACGTCATGGGTGATACGCAGTATTTT	CASSADVMGDTQYF
.	TRBJ2-7	.	TRBV27	13	TGTGCCAGCAGTTTAAGGCTCAACTACGAGCAGTACTTC	CASSLRLNYEQYF
TRBD2	TRBJ2-3	.	TRBV25-1	16	TGTGCCAGCAGCGCTCTAGCGGGAGTTACCACAGATACGCAGTATTTT	CASSALAGVTTDTQYF
.	TRBJ1-4	few	TRBV4-3	16	TGCGCCAGCAGCCAAGGAGTCGGGGTGGAGAATGAAAAACTGTTTTTT	CASSQGVGVENEKLFF
TRBD2	TRBJ2-2	.	TRBV5-5	17	TGTGCCAGCAGCTTGTTGCTAGCGGGAGGCGGGACCGGGGAGCTGTTTTTT	CASSLLLAGGGTGELFF
.	TRBJ1-2	.	TRBV7-9	13	TGTGCCAGCAGCTTAGTTTCGGGGCCTGGCTACACCTTC	CASSLVSGPGYTF
.	TRBJ1-1	.	TRBV13	15	TGTGCCAGCAGCTTCCTCGACAGTTCGGACACTGAAGCTTTCTTT	CASSFLDSSDTEAFF
TRBD1	TRBJ1-1	.	TRBV7-3	14	TGTGCCAGCAGCCGCGGGACAGGCGACACTGAAGCTTTCTTT	CASSRGTGDTEAFF
.	TRBJ1-4	.	TRBV6-5	13	TGTGCCAGCGCGTGGGCCCCAAATGAAAAACTGTTTTTT	CASAWAPNEKLFF
TRBD1	TRBJ1-3	.	TRBV7-2	15	TGTGCCAGCAGCCCCGCAGGGGGACGAGGAAACACCATATATTTT	CASSPAGGRGNTIYF
.	TRBJ1-6	.	TRBV19	15	TGTGCCAGTAGTATTCTCGGACAGAGTAATTCACCCCTCCACTTT	CASSILGQSNSPLHF
TRBD2	TRBJ2-7	.	TRBV29-1	16	TGCAGCGTCGTGCTTTACGGGACTAGCGGGTTTTACGAGCAGTACTTC	CSVVLYGTSGFYEQYF
TRBD2	TRBJ2-1	.	TRBV29-1	13	TGCAGCGTTGGTCAGCGGGGGGGAAATGAGCAGTTCTTC	CSVGQRGGNEQFF
.	TRBJ2-5	.	TRBV27	15	TGTGCCAGCACATCCCGAGGGGGAGGTTGGGAGACCCAGTACTTC	CASTSRGGGWETQYF
TRBD1	TRBJ2-7	once	TRBV18	14	TGTGCCAGCTCACCAGGGACAGGGGAGTACGAGCAGTACTTC	CASSPGTGEYEQYF
.	TRBJ2-2	.	TRBV29-1	13	TGCAGCGGAGGACTCGAAAACACCGGGGAGCTGTTTTTT	CSGGLENTGELFF
.	TRBJ2-1	once	TRBV6-2/TRBV6-3	11	TGTGCCAGCAGTCCATCCGGAGAGCAGTTCTTC	CASSPSGEQFF
TRBD1	TRBJ1-2	.	TRBV5-5	15	TGTGCCAGCAGCTCGGGACAGGGGGCAGGCTATGGCTACACCTTC	CASSSGQGAGYGYTF
TRBD1	TRBJ2-5	.	TRBV6-1	14	TGTGCCAGCAGTGAAGGGACAGGGGGGGAGACCCAGTACTTC	CASSEGTGGETQYF
.	TRBJ1-3	once	TRBV7-8	15	TGTGCCAGCAGCTTAGGGGCAGTCTCTGGAAACACCATATATTTT	CASSLGAVSGNTIYF
.	TRBJ1-2	.	TRBV5-6	16	TGTGCCAGCAGCCCTGGGGGCAGGGCCACCATCTATGGCTACACCTTC	CASSPGGRATIYGYTF
TRBD1	TRBJ2-7	once	TRBV18	15	TGTGCCAGCTCACCCGGACAGGGAGTCTCCTACGAGCAGTACTTC	CASSPGQGVSYEQYF
TRBD1	TRBJ1-6	once	TRBV7-9	15	TGTGCCAGCAGCTTGTGGACAGGGTACAATTCACCCCTCCACTTT	CASSLWTGYNSPLHF